This T cell receptor (beta chain) was recorded in a study of blood T cell repertoires in COVID-19 (dated by TCRdb to the early 2020s). General notes on the study: The collaborator samples originated in the United States, Italy and Spain and spanned the acute and convalescent phases of COVID-19. The material from the prospective study consisted of cDNA or gDNA derived from T cells, B-cell-depleted T cells, or PBMCs. Subjects who had been exposed to COVID-19, were actively infected with it, or had recovered from it provided the deeply sampled blood TCRbeta repertoires that made up the dataset. The repertoires were released in a freely available public database meant as a resource for research on the immune response to SARS-CoV-2. Samples came from the ongoing ImmuneRACE study (first 160 participants) plus 1,254 subjects from 6 global collaborators. Sample metadata almost always included a de-identified subject ID, COVID-19 status, age in years and sex. Where available, HLA class I and class II types were obtained from metadata supplied by the sample provider rather than from assay-based typing.

The immunoSEQ Assay, a bias-controlled multiplex PCR, was used to amplify TCRbeta CDR3 regions from genomic DNA. In the source study's methods: Nucleated cell counts per sample were estimated from amplification of reference gene primers within the assay. To quantify the absolute abundance of each unique TCRbeta CDR3 rearrangement, sequence reads were collapsed and filtered. Productive Simpson clonality was computed per sample as the square root of Simpson's diversity index over productive rearrangements. The immuneACCESS repertoire file appears here via TCRdb, limited to in-frame rearrangements. These files lack a portion of the clones; in checked studies, under half of the deficit traces to unresolved V genes, and the cause of the others is not known. V and J calls and clone size are copied from that table; D and trimming were computed from the DNA. This sample holds about 300,000 clones; more than 80% were observed only once. Clones ranked in the top ten supply 6.5% to 8% of the sample.

The study at large found these results: The amount of clinical and demographic metadata varied by source and participant and was provided uncurated.

As regards this clone: It lacks a known antigen. No base quality information exists; no much larger clone differs at one position.

At one collaborating source in Seattle, patients were enrolled during active infection and were followed longitudinally through the course of disease. Collaborating institutions collected whole blood in K2EDTA tubes following their own protocols. Collaborator samples were shipped for TCRbeta analysis as frozen whole blood, isolated PBMCs, or DNA extracted from either sample type. V is pruned by 1 base and J by 0 bases, leaving 7 bases of the junction without a gene match. Reading the germline V gene gives CDR1 SGDLS and CDR2 YYNGEE. Taken from cysteine to phenylalanine, the CDR3 has 17 residues. The sequence is cut down to CDR3 DNA, 51 bases in frame from base 1.

Rearrangement joined TRBV9 to TRBJ2-1, and 7 junctional nucleotides match TRBD2. This TCR came from a woman aged 25-40 years with COVID-19, enrolled during active disease. The sample consisted of peripheral blood. The CDR3 reads CASSVRASGYSYNEQFF. The sequence in DNA is TGTGCCAGCAGCGTAAGAGCTAGCGGCTACTCCTACAATGAGCAGTTCTTC.